The entry that follows covers one TCR beta chain sequence. The antigen it binds to is not known. No base-level quality is on record; no much larger clone is a single base apart. Donors were 40 or so systemically healthy Caucasian individuals from Russia aged roughly 6 to 90 years. Each donor gave about 11 milliliters of peripheral blood, drawn into EDTA-treated Vacutainer tubes. Ficoll-Paque density-gradient centrifugation was used to isolate PBMCs, with at least 6 million per sample. Total RNA, at least 6 micrograms per sample, was extracted from PBMCs with Trizol reagent. The percentages of naive CD45RAhigh/CD27high T cells were determined by flow cytometry on a PBMC aliquot from every donor. The sample originates from a study of blood T cells in healthy people across ages (dated by TCRdb to between 2014 and 2016). In terms of the full investigation: In model experiments, template switching captured about one uniquely barcoded TCR beta cDNA molecule for every two T cells. To avoid experimental bias, donors of different ages were randomly spread across the sequencing lanes. Using deep sequencing normalized with unique cDNA molecular identifiers, the study measured how TCR beta repertoire diversity changes with age. The study analyzed two additional independent replicas of 1 million unique cDNA reads from the same blood draw for two donors, one aged 18 to 30 and one aged 80 or older. The donors were divided into four age groups: young (average approximately 15 years), middle-aged (about 39), aged (about 61) and long-lived (approximately 74).

Including the terminal cysteine and phenylalanine, the CDR3 comprises 15 residues. Left in the record is the CDR3 DNA by itself, 45 bases read in frame from the first base. V is clipped by 2 bases and J by 6 bases, and the sequence between their germline boundaries is 19 bases long. As encoded in the germline V gene (reference sequence), CDR1 is DFQATT while CDR2 is SNEGSKA. Library prep was done by 5' RACE. The sequencer listed for this sample is Illumina HiSeq 2500. A second PCR of roughly 6 to 12 cycles was performed with a sample-barcoded 5' primer and a J-beta primer mix. Each TCR beta cDNA molecule received a unique molecular identifier from a template-switch 5' adaptor carrying 12 random nucleotides. Each sample yielded at least 3 million CDR3-containing paired-end reads. First-strand cDNA synthesis was performed from all RNA using the Mint cDNA synthesis kit, with priming by a TRBC-specific oligonucleotide. Following uracil-DNA glycosylase treatment, all cDNA underwent a first 18-cycle PCR with the universal primers M1SS and BC2_uni_R. From the authors' description of their analysis: Each sample was normalized by randomly selecting 1 million high-quality reads, each carrying a distinct molecular identifier. Instead of being binned into consensus sequences, reads with shared molecular identifiers were discarded. MiTCR, with a Q25 quality threshold and the strictest error-elimination algorithm, was used for CDR3 identification, clonotype clustering and error correction. A nonparametric unseen species model with Euler transformation was used to estimate lower-bound total TCR beta diversity. In-frame beta chains were kept once TCRdb had trimmed the public reads at Q25 with fastp and called clones with MiXCR. Each CDR3 protein gets just one entry, which takes the most common genes and DNA from the rows behind it. It is TCRdb's table, rather than the study itself, that gives the V and J calls and clone size. For this sample the table gives roughly 900,000 distinct CDR3 sequences, of which 25% to 35% were detected only once. The ten largest account for 17% of the sample.

Overall results and qualifications from the work: As age increased, observed TCR beta diversity per million T cells dropped in a roughly linear way, and a significant reduction was already evident by age about 40. Total diversity estimates from one million sequenced T cells were considered lower bounds and underestimates. The long-lived group showed more naive CD4+ T cells, fewer expanded clones and increased TCR diversity than the aged group, suggesting age selection. The percentage of naive T cells measured by flow cytometry correlated strongly with observed TCR beta diversity. The CMV infection status of donors was not known, potentially confounding age-related changes in expanded clonotypes. Bulk unsorted PBMC profiling prevented conclusive comparison of naive and antigen-experienced compartments.

This sequence originates from a woman older than 75 in good health. The receptor chain draws on TRBV20-1 and TRBJ1-2; no D gene is confidently identified. The sequencing input was blood. The CDR3 protein is CSARTYSARFDGYTF. The sequence in DNA is TGCAGTGCTAGAACGTATTCAGCTCGGTTTGATGGCTACACCTTC.